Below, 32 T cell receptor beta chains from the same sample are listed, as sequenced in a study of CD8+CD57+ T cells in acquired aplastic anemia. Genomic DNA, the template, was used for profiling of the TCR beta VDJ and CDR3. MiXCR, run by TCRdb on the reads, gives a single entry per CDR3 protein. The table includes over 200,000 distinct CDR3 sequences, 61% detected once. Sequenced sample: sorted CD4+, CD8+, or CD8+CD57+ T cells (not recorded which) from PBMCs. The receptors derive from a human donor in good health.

In nucleotides, the CDR3 is TGTGCCAGCAGTTTAGCGGGAGTTGGGGAGCTGTTTTTT. It specifies CASSLAGVGELFF. V gene TRBV12-3 or TRBV12-4 combines with J gene TRBJ2-2; D perhaps matches TRBD2 (5 bases). Trimming stripped 0 bases from V and 8 bases from J, with 7 bases between. The CDR3 sequence is 13 residues long.

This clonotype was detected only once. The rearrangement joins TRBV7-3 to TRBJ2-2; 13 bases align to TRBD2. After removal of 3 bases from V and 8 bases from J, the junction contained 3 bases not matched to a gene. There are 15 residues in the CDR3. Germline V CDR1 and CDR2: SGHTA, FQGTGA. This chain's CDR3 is CASSFEGLAGGELFF. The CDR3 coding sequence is TGTGCCAGCAGCTTCGAGGGACTAGCGGGAGGGGAGCTGTTTTTT.

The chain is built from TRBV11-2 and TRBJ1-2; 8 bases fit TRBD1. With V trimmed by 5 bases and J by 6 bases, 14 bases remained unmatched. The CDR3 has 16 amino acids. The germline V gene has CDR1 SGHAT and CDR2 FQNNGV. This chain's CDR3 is CASSQGAGTGGNGYTF. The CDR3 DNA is TGTGCCAGCAGCCAAGGCGCCGGGACAGGTGGCAATGGCTACACCTTC.

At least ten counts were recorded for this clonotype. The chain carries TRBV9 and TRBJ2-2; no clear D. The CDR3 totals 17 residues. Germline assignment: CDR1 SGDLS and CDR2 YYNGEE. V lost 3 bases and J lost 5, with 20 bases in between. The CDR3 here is CASSAPVFGAVTGELFF. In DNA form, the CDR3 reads TGTGCCAGCAGCGCACCCGTTTTTGGAGCAGTAACCGGGGAGCTGTTTTTT.

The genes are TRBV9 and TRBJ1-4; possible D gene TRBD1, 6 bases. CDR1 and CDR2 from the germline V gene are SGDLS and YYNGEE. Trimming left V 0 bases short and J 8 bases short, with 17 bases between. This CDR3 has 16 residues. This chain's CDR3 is CASSVDIGGAGEKLFF. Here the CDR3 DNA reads TGTGCCAGCAGCGTAGATATTGGGGGGGCAGGGGAAAAACTGTTTTTT.

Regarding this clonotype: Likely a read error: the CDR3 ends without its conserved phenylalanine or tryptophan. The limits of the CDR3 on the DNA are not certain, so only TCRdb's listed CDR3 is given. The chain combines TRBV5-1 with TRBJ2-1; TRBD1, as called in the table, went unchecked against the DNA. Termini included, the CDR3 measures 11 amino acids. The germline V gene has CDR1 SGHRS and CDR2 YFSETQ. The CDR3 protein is CASSQDRGRAL.

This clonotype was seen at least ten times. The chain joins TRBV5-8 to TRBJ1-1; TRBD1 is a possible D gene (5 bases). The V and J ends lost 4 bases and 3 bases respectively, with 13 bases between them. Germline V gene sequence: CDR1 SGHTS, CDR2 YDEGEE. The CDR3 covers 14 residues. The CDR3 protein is CASSMWDGDTEAFF. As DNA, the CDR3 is TGTGCCAGCAGCATGTGGGACGGTGACACTGAAGCTTTCTTT.

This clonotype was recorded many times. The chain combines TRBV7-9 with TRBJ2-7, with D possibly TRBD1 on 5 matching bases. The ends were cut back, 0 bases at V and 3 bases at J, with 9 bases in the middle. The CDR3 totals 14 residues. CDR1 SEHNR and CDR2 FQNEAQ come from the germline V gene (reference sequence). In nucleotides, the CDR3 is TGTGCCAGCAGCTTAGCAATAGGGGACTACGAGCAGTACTTC. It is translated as CASSLAIGDYEQYF.

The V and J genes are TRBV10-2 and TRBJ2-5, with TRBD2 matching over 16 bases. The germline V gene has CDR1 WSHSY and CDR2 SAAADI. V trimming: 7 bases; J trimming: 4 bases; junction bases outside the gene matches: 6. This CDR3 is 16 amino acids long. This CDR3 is CASNPGTSGRAETQYF. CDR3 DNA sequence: TGCGCCAGCAACCCCGGGACTAGCGGGAGGGCAGAGACCCAGTACTTC.

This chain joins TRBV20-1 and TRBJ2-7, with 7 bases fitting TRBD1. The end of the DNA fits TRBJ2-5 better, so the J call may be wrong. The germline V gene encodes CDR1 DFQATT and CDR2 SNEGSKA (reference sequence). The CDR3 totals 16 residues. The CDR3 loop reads CSAIDRVVGDRETQYF. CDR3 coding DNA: TGCAGTGCTATAGACAGGGTAGTGGGGGATAGAGAGACCCAGTACTTC.

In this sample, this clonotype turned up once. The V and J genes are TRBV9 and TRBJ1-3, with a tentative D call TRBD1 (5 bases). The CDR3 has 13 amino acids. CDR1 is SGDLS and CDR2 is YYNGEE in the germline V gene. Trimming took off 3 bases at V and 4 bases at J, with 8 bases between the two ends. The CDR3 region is CASSASGGNTIYF. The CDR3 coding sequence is TGTGCCAGCAGCGCTTCAGGGGGAAACACCATATATTTT.

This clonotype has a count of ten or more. The CDR3 region has the DNA TGTGCCAGCAGCCCGGCCAGGGGACTAGCGGACTACGAGCAGTACTTC. Amino acid sequence: CASSPARGLADYEQYF. The chain couples TRBV7-9 to TRBJ2-7; 11 nucleotides agree with TRBD2. Germline V gene data show CDR1 as SEHNR and CDR2 as FQNEAQ (reference sequence). V trimming: 5 bases; J trimming: 3 bases; junction bases outside the gene matches: 9. The CDR3 spans 16 residues.

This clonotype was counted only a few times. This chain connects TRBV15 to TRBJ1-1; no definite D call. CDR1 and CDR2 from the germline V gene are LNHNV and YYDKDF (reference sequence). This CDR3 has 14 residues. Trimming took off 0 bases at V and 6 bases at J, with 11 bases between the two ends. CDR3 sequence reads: CATSRDPKGAEAFF. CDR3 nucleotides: TGTGCCACCAGCAGAGATCCCAAGGGCGCTGAAGCTTTCTTT. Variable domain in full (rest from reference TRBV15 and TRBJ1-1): DAMVIQNPRYQVTQFGKPVTLSCSQTLNHNVMYWYQQKSSQAPKLLFHYYDKDFNNEADTPDNFQSRRPNTSFCFLDIRSPGLGDTAMYLCATSRDPKGAEAFFGQGTRLTVV.

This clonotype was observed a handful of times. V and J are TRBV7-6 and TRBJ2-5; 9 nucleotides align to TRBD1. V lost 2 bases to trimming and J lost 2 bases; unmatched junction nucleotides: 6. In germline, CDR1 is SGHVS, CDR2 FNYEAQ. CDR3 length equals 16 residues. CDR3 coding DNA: TGTGCCAGCAGCTTATGGCGGGACAGGGAACAAGAGACCCAGTACTTC. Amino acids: CASSLWRDREQETQYF.

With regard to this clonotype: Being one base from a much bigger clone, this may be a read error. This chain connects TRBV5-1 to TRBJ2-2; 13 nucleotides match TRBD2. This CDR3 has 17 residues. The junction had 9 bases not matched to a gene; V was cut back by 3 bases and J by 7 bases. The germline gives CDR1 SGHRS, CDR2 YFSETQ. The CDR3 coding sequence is TGCGCCAGCAGCTCCCAACTAGCGGGAGGGCACAACGGGGAGCTGTTTTTT. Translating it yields CASSSQLAGGHNGELFF.

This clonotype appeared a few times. This CDR3 is CASSYSGSLNTEAFF. For the CDR3, the DNA is TGTGCCAGCAGTTACTCGGGCAGCCTGAACACTGAAGCTTTCTTT. This chain links TRBV6-6 with TRBJ1-1; no clear D. Germline lookup yields CDR1 MNHNY and CDR2 SVGAGI (reference sequence). V was shortened by 0 bases and J by 0 bases, with 8 bases between the two germline ends. The CDR3 contains 15 residues.

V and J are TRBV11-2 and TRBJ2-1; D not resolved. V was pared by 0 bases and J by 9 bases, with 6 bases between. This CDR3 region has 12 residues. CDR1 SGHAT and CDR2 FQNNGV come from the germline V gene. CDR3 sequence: CASSLEQPEQFF. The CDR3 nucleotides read TGTGCCAGCAGCTTAGAGCAGCCTGAGCAGTTCTTC.

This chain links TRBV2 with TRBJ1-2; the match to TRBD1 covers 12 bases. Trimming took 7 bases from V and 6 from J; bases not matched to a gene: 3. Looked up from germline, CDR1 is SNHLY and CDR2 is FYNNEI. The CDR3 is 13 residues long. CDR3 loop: CASTGQGANGYTF. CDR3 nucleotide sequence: TGTGCCAGCACGGGACAGGGGGCGAATGGCTACACCTTC.

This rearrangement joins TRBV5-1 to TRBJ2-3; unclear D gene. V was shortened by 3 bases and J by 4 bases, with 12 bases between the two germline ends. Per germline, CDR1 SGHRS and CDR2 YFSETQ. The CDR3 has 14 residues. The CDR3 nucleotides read TGCGCCAGCAGCTCCAGTCCTACGGCAGATACGCAGTATTTT. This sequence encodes CASSSSPTADTQYF.

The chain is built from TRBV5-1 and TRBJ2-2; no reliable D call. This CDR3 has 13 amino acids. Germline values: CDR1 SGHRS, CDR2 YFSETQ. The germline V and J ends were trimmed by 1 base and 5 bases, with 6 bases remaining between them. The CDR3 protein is CASSLTGTGELFF. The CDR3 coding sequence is TGCGCCAGCAGCTTGACTGGAACCGGGGAGCTGTTTTTT.

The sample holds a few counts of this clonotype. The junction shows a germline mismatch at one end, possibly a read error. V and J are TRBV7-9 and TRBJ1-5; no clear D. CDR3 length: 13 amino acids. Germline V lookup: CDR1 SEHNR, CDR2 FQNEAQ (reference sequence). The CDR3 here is CASSEEVEQPQHF. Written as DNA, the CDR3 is TGCGCCAGCAGTGAGGAGGTTGAACAGCCCCAGCATTTT. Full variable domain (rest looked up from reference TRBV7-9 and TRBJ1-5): DTGVSQNPRHKITKRGQNVTFRCDPISEHNRLYWYRQTLGQGPEFLTYFQNEAQLEKSRLLSDRFSAERPKGSFSTLEIQRTEQGDSAMYLCASSEEVEQPQHFGDGTRLSIL.

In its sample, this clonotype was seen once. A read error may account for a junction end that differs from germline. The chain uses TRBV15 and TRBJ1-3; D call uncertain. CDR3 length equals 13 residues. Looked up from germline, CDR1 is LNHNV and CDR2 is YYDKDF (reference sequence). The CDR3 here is CATSRGAGITIYF. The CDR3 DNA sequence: TGTGCCACCAGCAGAGGGGCTGGAATCACCATATATTTT.

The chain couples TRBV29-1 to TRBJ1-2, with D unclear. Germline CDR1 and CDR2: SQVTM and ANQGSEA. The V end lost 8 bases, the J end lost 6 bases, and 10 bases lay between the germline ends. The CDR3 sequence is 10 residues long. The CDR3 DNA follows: TGCAGCTACGTGGGCAATGGCTACACCTTC. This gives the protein CSYVGNGYTF.

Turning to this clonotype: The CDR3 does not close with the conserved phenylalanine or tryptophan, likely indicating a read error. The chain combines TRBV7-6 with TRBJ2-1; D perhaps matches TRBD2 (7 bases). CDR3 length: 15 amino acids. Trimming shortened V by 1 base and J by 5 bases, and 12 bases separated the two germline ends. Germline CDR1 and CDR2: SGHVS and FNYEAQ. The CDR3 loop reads CASSLGRGGDNEQFL. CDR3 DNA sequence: TGTGCCAGCAGCTTAGGGAGGGGGGGGGACAATGAGCAGTTCCTC.

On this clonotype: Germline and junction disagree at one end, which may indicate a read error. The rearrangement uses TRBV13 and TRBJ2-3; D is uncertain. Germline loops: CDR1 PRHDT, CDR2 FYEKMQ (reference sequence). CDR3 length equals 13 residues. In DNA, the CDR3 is TGCGCCAGCAGCTTGGACCGGACAGATACGCAGTATTTT. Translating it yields CASSLDRTDTQYF.

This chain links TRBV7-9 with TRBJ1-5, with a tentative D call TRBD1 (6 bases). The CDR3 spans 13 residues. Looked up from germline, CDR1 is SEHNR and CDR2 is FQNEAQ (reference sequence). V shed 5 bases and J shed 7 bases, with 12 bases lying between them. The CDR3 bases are TGTGCCAGCAGCAATCAGGGGAGGCAGCCCCAGCATTTT. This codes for CASSNQGRQPQHF.

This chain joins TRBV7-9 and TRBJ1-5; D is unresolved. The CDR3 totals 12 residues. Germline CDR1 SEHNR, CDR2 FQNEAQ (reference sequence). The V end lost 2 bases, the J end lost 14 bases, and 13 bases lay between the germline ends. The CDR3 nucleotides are TGTGCCAGCAGCTTACTCCGGGATCCAGAGCATTTT. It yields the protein CASSLLRDPEHF.

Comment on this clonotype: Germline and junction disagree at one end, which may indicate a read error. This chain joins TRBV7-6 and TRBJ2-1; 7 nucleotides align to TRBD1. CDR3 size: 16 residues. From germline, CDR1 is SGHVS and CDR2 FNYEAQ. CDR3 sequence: CASSARDSFSYNGQFF. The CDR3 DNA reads TGTGCCAGCAGCGCTCGGGACAGCTTCTCCTACAATGGGCAGTTCTTC.

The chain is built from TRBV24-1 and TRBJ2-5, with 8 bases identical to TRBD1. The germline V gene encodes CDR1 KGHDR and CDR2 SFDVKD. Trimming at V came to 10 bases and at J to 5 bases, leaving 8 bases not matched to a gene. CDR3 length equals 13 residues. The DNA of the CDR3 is TGTGCCACGACAGGGGCGCTCTGGGAGACCCAGTACTTC. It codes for CATTGALWETQYF.

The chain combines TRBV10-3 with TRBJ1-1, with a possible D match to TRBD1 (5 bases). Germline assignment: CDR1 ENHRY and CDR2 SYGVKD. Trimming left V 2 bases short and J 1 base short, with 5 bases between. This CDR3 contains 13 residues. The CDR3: CAISEQGNTEAFF. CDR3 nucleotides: TGTGCCATCAGTGAGCAGGGGAACACTGAAGCTTTCTTT.

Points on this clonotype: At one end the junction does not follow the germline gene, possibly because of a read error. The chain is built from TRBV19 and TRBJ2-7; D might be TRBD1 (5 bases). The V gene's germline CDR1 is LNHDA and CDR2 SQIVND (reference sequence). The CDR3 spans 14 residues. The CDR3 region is CASSQTVDSYEQHF. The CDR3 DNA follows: TGTGCCAGTAGCCAGACAGTTGACTCCTACGAGCAGCACTTC. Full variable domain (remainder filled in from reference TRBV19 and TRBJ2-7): DGGITQSPKYLFRKEGQNVTLSCEQNLNHDAMYWYRQDPGQGLRLIYYSQIVNDFQKGDIAEGYSVSREKKESFPLTVTSAQKNPTAFYLCASSQTVDSYEQHFGPGTRLTVT.

The CDR3 nucleotides are TGCAGTGCCCGCGGACTAGCGGCAACCTACGAGCAGTACTTC. Protein sequence: CSARGLAATYEQYF. The V and J genes are TRBV20-1 and TRBJ2-7; 10 bases are shared with TRBD2. With V trimmed by 6 bases and J by 2 bases, 7 bases remained unmatched. From germline, CDR1 is DFQATT and CDR2 SNEGSKA (reference sequence). CDR3 length: 14 residues.